One sample yielded the 17 T cell receptor beta chains listed below, sequenced in a study of shared clonotypes between healthy human individuals. Profiled with immunoSEQ multiplex PCR; TCRdb holds only in-frame clones, not every one. The data show about 1.1 million clones, roughly 74% seen once. Sequencing was performed on memory CD4+ T cells from PBMCs. The sample's subset: CD45RA-negative fraction. These receptors all come from a man in his late teens or twenties in good health. Some clones in this sample may be carry-over from other donors' samples.

The CDR3 region has the DNA TGTGCCAGCAGTGAAGGGGACAGCTCTATGCAGTTCTTC. Translation: CASSEGDSSMQFF. This chain joins TRBV2 and TRBJ2-1, with 7 bases aligning to TRBD1. Germline trimming cut 1 base from V and 12 bases from J; bases unmatched to any gene: 6. Per the germline V gene, CDR1 is SNHLY and CDR2 is FYNNEI. The CDR3 loop spans 13 amino acids. The whole variable domain, filled in from reference TRBV2 and TRBJ2-1, reads EPEVTQTPSHQVTQMGQEVILRCVPISNHLYFYWYRQILGQKVEFLVSFYNNEISEKSEIFDDQFSVERPDGSNFTLKIRSTKLEDSAMYFCASSEGDSSMQFFGPGTRLTVL.

V and J are TRBV2 and TRBJ2-5; 7 nucleotides agree with TRBD2. From germline, CDR1 is SNHLY and CDR2 FYNNEI. Germline trimming cut 6 bases from V and 4 bases from J; bases unmatched to any gene: 2. The CDR3 is 12 amino acids. The CDR3 here is CASRPGGETQYF. The DNA of the CDR3 is TGTGCCAGCAGGCCGGGGGGAGAGACCCAGTACTTC. Filled out from reference TRBV2 and TRBJ2-5, the complete variable domain reads EPEVTQTPSHQVTQMGQEVILRCVPISNHLYFYWYRQILGQKVEFLVSFYNNEISEKSEIFDDQFSVERPDGSNFTLKIRSTKLEDSAMYFCASRPGGETQYFGPGTRLLVL.

The genes are TRBV18 and TRBJ2-7, with 11 positions matching TRBD2. This CDR3 is 15 amino acids long. Trimming cost V 6 bases and J 7 bases; bases outside gene matches: 11. Germline CDR1 reads KGHSH; CDR2 reads LQKENI. The CDR3 reads CASSPGTSGSLEQYF. In DNA form, the CDR3 reads TGTGCCAGCTCCCCGGGGACTAGCGGATCCCTTGAGCAGTACTTC.

This chain joins TRBV9 and TRBJ1-3; D may be TRBD1 (5 bases). This CDR3 contains 18 residues. Between the trimmed V and J ends, which lost 4 bases and 2 bases, there was a span of 22 bases. Germline V gene lookup returns CDR1 SGDLS and CDR2 YYNGEE. The CDR3 bases are TGTGCCAGCAGCCCCCCCGGAGAATGGGACGGAACTGGAAACACCATATATTTT. It translates to CASSPPGEWDGTGNTIYF.

To note about this clone: Other nucleotide sequences in the sample specify the same CDR3. The chain carries TRBV5-4 and TRBJ1-6; a possible D gene is TRBD1 (5 bases). Looked up from germline, CDR1 is SGHNT and CDR2 is YYREEE (reference sequence). V dropped 4 bases and J dropped 6 bases, with 11 bases sitting between them. The CDR3 totals 14 residues. This CDR3 reads CASSLRQLNSPLHF. Here the CDR3 DNA reads TGTGCCAGCAGCCTTCGACAGCTTAATTCACCCCTCCACTTT.

The gene calls are TRBV25-1 and TRBJ2-1, with D maybe TRBD1 (5 bases). CDR3 length equals 16 residues. Between the trimmed V and J ends, which lost 1 base and 3 bases, there was a span of 13 bases. Germline CDR1 MGHDK, CDR2 SYGVNS. Here the CDR3 reads CASSELPRQFYNEQFF. The CDR3 DNA sequence: TGTGCCAGCAGTGAATTGCCGCGACAGTTCTACAATGAGCAGTTCTTC. Full variable domain (remainder filled in from reference TRBV25-1 and TRBJ2-1): EADIYQTPRYLVIGTGKKITLECSQTMGHDKMYWYQQDPGMELHLIHYSYGVNSTEKGDLSSESTVSRIRTEHFPLTLESARPSHTSQYLCASSELPRQFYNEQFFGPGTRLTVL.

This clone showed up just once. This chain links TRBV5-1 with TRBJ2-2; D could derive from TRBD1 or TRBD2 (5 bases each). CDR1 is SGHRS and CDR2 is YFSETQ in the germline V gene. CDR3 length equals 16 residues. Trimming removed 0 bases at V and 2 bases at J, with 11 bases between. The CDR3 reads CASSLAPRGNTGELFF. Here the CDR3 DNA reads TGCGCCAGCAGCTTGGCCCCGAGGGGAAACACCGGGGAGCTGTTTTTT.

The V and J genes are TRBV28 and TRBJ1-1, with a possible D match to TRBD1 (5 bases). V was shortened by 10 bases and J by 1 base, with 13 bases between the two germline ends. The CDR3 contains 13 residues. Per germline, CDR1 MDHEN and CDR2 SYDVKM. CDR3 loop: CATGGRSNTEAFF. CDR3 in DNA: TGTGCCACGGGGGGACGGTCGAACACTGAAGCTTTCTTT.

J is TRBJ1-3 and V is TRBV30; D is perhaps TRBD1 (6 bases). The CDR3 spans 16 residues. V lost 0 bases and J 5 bases, leaving 17 bases between the germline ends. The germline gives CDR1 GTSNPN, CDR2 SVGIG (reference sequence). The CDR3 protein is CAWSVLGAGARNTIYF. The CDR3 DNA reads TGTGCCTGGAGTGTACTAGGGGCGGGGGCTAGAAACACCATATATTTT.

The gene calls are TRBV28 and TRBJ1-1; the D gene is possibly TRBD1 (5 bases). With 6 bases removed from V and 1 base from J, the gap between germline ends came to 15 bases. Germline CDR1 MDHEN, CDR2 SYDVKM. The CDR3 is made up of 15 amino acids. The chain's CDR3 is CASSPSHGGNTEAFF. As DNA, the CDR3 is TGTGCCAGCAGCCCCAGCCACGGGGGGAACACTGAAGCTTTCTTT.

This CDR3 is CASSQDPGQGGRETQYF. The CDR3, as DNA: TGTGCCAGCAGCCAAGATCCAGGGCAGGGAGGGAGAGAGACCCAGTACTTC. The gene calls are TRBV4-2 and TRBJ2-5; 7 nucleotides align to TRBD2. Per germline, CDR1 LGHNA and CDR2 YNFKEQ. The ends lost 0 bases at V and 4 bases at J; junction bases unmatched: 11. The CDR3 is 17 amino acids.

This clone came up a few times. The chain has TRBV6-1 and TRBJ1-5, with 8 bases matching TRBD1. The CDR3 runs to 17 residues. The trim removed 3 bases at V and 7 bases at J, leaving 14 bases unmatched. Germline CDR1 reads MNHNS; CDR2 reads SASEGT. CDR3 residues: CASSELTGTGVRQPQHF. The CDR3 coding sequence is TGTGCCAGCAGTGAGCTAACCGGGACAGGTGTCCGGCAGCCCCAGCATTTT.

The rearrangement joins TRBV5-6 to TRBJ2-5; D not certain. The germline V gene has CDR1 SGHDT and CDR2 YYEEEE. The CDR3 consists of 16 residues. Trimming took off 4 bases at V and 2 bases at J, with 18 bases between the two ends. The CDR3 here is CASSPLAVRQQETQYF. The CDR3 nucleotides read TGTGCCAGCAGCCCGCTGGCGGTTCGGCAGCAAGAGACCCAGTACTTC.

Here the CDR3 DNA reads TGTGCCAGCAGCCCCCGGGCTAGCGGGAATGGCAATGAGCAGTTCTTC. This codes for CASSPRASGNGNEQFF. V gene TRBV7-3 combines with J gene TRBJ2-1; 9 nucleotides match TRBD2. Losses at the gene ends were 5 bases for V and 6 bases for J; bases not matched to a gene: 11. Germline CDR1 and CDR2: SGHTA and FQGTGA. There are 16 residues in the CDR3.

The chain employs TRBV28 and TRBJ2-1; 12 nucleotides match TRBD1. The CDR3 length is 16 residues. In germline, CDR1 is MDHEN, CDR2 SYDVKM. After removal of 5 bases from V and 7 bases from J, the junction contained 9 bases not matched to a gene. The CDR3 region has the DNA TGTGCCAGCAGTCCGTCCGGGACAGGGGGCTGGAATGAGCAGTTCTTC. It specifies CASSPSGTGGWNEQFF.

The V call is TRBV19, the J call TRBJ1-2; TRBD1 matches 9 bases. The CDR3 loop spans 14 amino acids. Germline V CDR1 and CDR2: LNHDA, SQIVND (reference sequence). V gave up 6 bases and J gave up 4 bases; unmatched junction bases: 6. The CDR3 spells CASRVGTGSYGYTF. CDR3 sequence (DNA): TGTGCCAGTAGAGTCGGGACAGGGTCCTATGGCTACACCTTC.

The chain is built from TRBV7-9 and TRBJ1-2, with unresolved D. V was trimmed by 5 bases and J by 4 bases, leaving 17 bases between them. Germline V gene sequence: CDR1 SEHNR, CDR2 FQNEAQ (reference sequence). The CDR3 length is 15 residues. The CDR3 DNA is TGTGCCAGCAGCAGGGAACTCGGTTGGGGCTATGGCTACACCTTC. It yields the protein CASSRELGWGYGYTF.